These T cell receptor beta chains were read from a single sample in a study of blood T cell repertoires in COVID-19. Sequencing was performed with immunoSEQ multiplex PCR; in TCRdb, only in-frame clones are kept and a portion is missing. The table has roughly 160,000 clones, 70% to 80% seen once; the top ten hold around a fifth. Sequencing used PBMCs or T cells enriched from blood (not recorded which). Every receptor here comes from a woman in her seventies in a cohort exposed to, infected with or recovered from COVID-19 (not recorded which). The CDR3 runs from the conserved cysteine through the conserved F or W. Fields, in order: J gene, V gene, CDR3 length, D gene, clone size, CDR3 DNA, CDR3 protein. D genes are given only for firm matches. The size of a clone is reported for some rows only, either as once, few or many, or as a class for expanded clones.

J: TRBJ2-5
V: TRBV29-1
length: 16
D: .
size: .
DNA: TGCAGCGTTGCCGGCCGGGGAGTCTCTTCGGGAGAGACCCAGTACTTC
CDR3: CSVAGRGVSSGETQYF

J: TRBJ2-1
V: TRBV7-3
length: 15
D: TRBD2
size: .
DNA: TGTGCCAGCAGCTTAATAATAGCGGGAGTGGATGAGCAGTTCTTC
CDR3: CASSLIIAGVDEQFF

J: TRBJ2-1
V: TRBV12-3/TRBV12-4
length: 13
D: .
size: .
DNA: TGTGCCAGCAGTCCTCGGACTGACAATGAGCAGTTCTTC
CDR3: CASSPRTDNEQFF

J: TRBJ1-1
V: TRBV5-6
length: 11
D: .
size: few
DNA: TGTGCCAGCAGCTTCAGGAAAGAAGCTTTCTTT
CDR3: CASSFRKEAFF

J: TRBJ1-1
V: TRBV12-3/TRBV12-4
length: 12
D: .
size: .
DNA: TGTGCCAGCAAATTCCAGAACACTGAAGCTTTCTTT
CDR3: CASKFQNTEAFF

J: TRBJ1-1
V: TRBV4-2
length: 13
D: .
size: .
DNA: TGTGCCAGCAGCCAAGATGGTGGGCAGAAAGCTTTCTTT
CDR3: CASSQDGGQKAFF

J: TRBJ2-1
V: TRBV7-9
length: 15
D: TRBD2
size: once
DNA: TGTGCCAGCAGCTTTCTAGCGGGAGTACCTAATGAGCAGTTCTTC
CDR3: CASSFLAGVPNEQFF

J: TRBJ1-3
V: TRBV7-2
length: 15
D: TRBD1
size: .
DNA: TGTGCCAGCAGCTTAGCGACAGGGGCTGGAAACACCATATATTTT
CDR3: CASSLATGAGNTIYF

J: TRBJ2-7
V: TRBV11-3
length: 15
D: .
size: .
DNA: TGTGCCAGCAGCTTAACGGGGGGCAGGTCCTACGAGCAGTACTTC
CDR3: CASSLTGGRSYEQYF

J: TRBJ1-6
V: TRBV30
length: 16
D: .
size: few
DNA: TGTGCCTGGAGGTACAGGGATCTTTGGGGAAATTCACCCCTCCACTTT
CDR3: CAWRYRDLWGNSPLHF

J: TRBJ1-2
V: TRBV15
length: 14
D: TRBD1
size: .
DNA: TGTGCCACCAGCAGAGCGAGGACAGGGGGTGGCTACACCTTC
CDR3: CATSRARTGGGYTF

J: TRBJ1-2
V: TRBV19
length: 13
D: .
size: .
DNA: TGTGCCAGTAGTATAGAGGCAGTCTATGGCTACACCTTC
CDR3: CASSIEAVYGYTF

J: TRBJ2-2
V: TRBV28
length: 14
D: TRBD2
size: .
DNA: TGTGCCAGCAGACTAGCGTCCGACACCGGGGAGCTGTTTTTT
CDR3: CASRLASDTGELFF

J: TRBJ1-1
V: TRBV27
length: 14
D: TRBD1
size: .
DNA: TGTGCCAGCAGCCCATGGGGACAGGACACTGAAGCTTTCTTT
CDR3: CASSPWGQDTEAFF

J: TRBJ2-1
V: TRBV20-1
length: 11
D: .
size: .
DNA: TGCAGTGCGCCCGAGTCTTTTGAGCAGTTCTTC
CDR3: CSAPESFEQFF

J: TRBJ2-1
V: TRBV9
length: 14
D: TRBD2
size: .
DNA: TGTGCCAGCAGCGGTAGCGGGAGTTACAATGAGCAGTTCTTC
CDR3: CASSGSGSYNEQFF

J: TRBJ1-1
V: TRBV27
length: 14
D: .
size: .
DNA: TGTGCCAGCAGTACCTCAGGGTTTCGGACTGAAGCTTTCTTT
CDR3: CASSTSGFRTEAFF

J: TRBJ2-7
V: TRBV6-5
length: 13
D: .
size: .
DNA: TGTGCCAGCAGTTACTACAGGGACTACGAGCAGTACTTC
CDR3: CASSYYRDYEQYF

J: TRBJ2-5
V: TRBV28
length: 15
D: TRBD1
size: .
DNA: TGTGCCAGCAGGCCGAACCGGGACAGCCCAGAGACCCAGTACTTC
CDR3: CASRPNRDSPETQYF

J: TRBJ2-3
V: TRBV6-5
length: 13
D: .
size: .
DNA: TGTGCCAGCGGACTGATGGGGACAGATACGCAGTATTTT
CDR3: CASGLMGTDTQYF

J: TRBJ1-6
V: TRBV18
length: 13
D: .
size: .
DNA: TGTGCCAGCAAGACAGAGTATAATTCACCCCTCCACTTT
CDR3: CASKTEYNSPLHF

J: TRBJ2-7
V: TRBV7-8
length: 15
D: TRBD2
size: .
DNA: TGTGCCAGCAGCTCCCAGGGACTAGCAGTTTACGAGCAGTACTTC
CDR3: CASSSQGLAVYEQYF

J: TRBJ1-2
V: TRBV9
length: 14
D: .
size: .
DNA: TGTGCCAGCAGCGTAGAACCGGGAAACTATGGCTACACCTTC
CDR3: CASSVEPGNYGYTF